One and the same sample provided the 10 T cell receptor beta chains below, sequenced in a study of T cell clonotyping in hematopoietic cell transplantation. The repertoire was sequenced with immunoSEQ multiplex PCR; TCRdb's copy has only in-frame clones and lacks some. Here the sample spans approximately 70,000 clones, approximately 94% being singletons. The sample was peripheral blood mononuclear cells. Receptors were obtained from a man aged 50 or older in good health. Some clones in this sample may be carry-over from other donors' samples.

The V and J genes are TRBV6-6 and TRBJ2-4; the match to TRBD1 covers 9 bases. The CDR3 totals 15 residues. V gave up 7 bases and J gave up 15 bases; unmatched junction bases: 19. Per the germline V gene, CDR1 is MNHNY and CDR2 is SVGAGI (reference sequence). CDR3 region: CASIYVGDRVDSRYF. The CDR3 nucleotides read TGTGCCAGCATCTACGTGGGGGACAGGGTCGATTCTCGGTACTTC.

J is TRBJ1-4 and V is TRBV29-1; no definite D call. Trimming left V 7 bases short and J 0 bases short, with 9 bases between. This CDR3 spans 13 amino acids. Germline lookup yields CDR1 SQVTM and CDR2 ANQGSEA. The CDR3 coding sequence is TGCAGCGCTACTGGGGCAACTAATGAAAAACTGTTTTTT. The encoded protein is CSATGATNEKLFF. Supplemented by reference TRBV29-1 and TRBJ1-4, the full variable domain reads SAVISQKPSRDICQRGTSLTIQCQVDSQVTMMFWYRQQPGQSLTLIATANQGSEATYESGFVIDKFPISRPNLTFSTLTVSNMSPEDSSIYLCSATGATNEKLFFGSGTQLSVL.

The rearrangement links TRBV19 to TRBJ1-2; no clear D gene. V shed 7 bases and J shed 7 bases, with 13 bases lying between them. Germline CDR1 and CDR2: LNHDA and SQIVND (reference sequence). The CDR3 extends over 12 amino acids. The CDR3 spells CASTHLGSGYTF. CDR3 sequence (DNA): TGTGCCAGTACTCACTTGGGCTCTGGCTACACCTTC.

This chain uses TRBV27 with TRBJ1-2; TRBD1 is a possible D gene (5 bases). This CDR3 has 16 residues. V lost 2 bases and J lost 0, with 13 bases in between. CDR1 MNHEY and CDR2 SMNVEV come from the germline V gene (reference sequence). In DNA form, the CDR3 reads TGTGCCAGCAGTTTAAGGCAGGGACTAGCTAACTATGGCTACACCTTC. Translation: CASSLRQGLANYGYTF.

V is TRBV11-1 and J is TRBJ2-7; no definite D call. V was trimmed by 3 bases and J by 3 bases, leaving 9 bases between them. This CDR3 has 13 amino acids. Germline V gene lookup returns CDR1 SGHAT and CDR2 FQDESV (reference sequence). CDR3 DNA: TGTGCCAGCAGCTTCCAGCAGCACTACGAGCAGTACTTC. Protein product: CASSFQQHYEQYF.

Notes on this clone: Its ends do not fully match the called genes, so a read error is possible. J is TRBJ1-1 and V is TRBV2; maybe TRBD1 (5 bases). The CDR3 length is 14 residues. Germline-derived CDR1 and CDR2 are SNHLY and FYNNEI. The CDR3 DNA reads TGTGCCAACAGTGACACTAGGGGAGGTACTGAAGCTTTCTTT. Its translation is CANSDTRGGTEAFF.

The V gene is TRBV19, the J gene TRBJ2-2; 8 bases line up with TRBD1. The J segment lost 1 base and the V segment lost 5 bases, leaving 3 bases of the junction unmatched. Germline CDR1 reads LNHDA; CDR2 reads SQIVND (reference sequence). This CDR3 comprises 15 residues. CDR3 in amino acids: CASSWTGMNTGELFF. The CDR3, as DNA: TGTGCCAGTAGTTGGACAGGGATGAACACCGGGGAGCTGTTTTTT.

CDR3 sequence: CAWRGRGRAAYEQYF. The CDR3 DNA reads as TGTGCCTGGAGGGGTCGGGGCAGGGCCGCCTACGAGCAGTACTTC. The V and J genes are TRBV30 and TRBJ2-7; D may correspond to TRBD1 or TRBD2 (5 bases each). CDR3 size: 15 residues. Germline CDR1 reads GTSNPN; CDR2 reads SVGIG (reference sequence). V shed 3 bases and J shed 2 bases, with 17 bases lying between them. The entire variable domain, with the rest obtained from reference TRBV30 and TRBJ2-7, is as follows: SQTIHQWPATLVQPVGSPLSLECTVEGTSNPNLYWYRQAAGRGLQLLFYSVGIGQISSEVPQNLSASRPQDRQFILSSKKLLLSDSGFYLCAWRGRGRAAYEQYFGPGTRLTVT.

The chain recombines TRBV7-6 with TRBJ2-7; D call uncertain. CDR3 size: 14 residues. Trimming left V 0 bases short and J 4 bases short, with 10 bases between. Germline assignment: CDR1 SGHVS and CDR2 FNYEAQ. The CDR3 is CASSLAGRWYEQYF. CDR3 DNA sequence: TGTGCCAGCAGCTTAGCAGGCCGCTGGTACGAGCAGTACTTC.

The chain couples TRBV6-5 to TRBJ1-1; D unclear. The CDR3 is 15 residues long. V lost 10 bases, J lost 1 base, and 19 bases lay in between. Germline V lookup: CDR1 MNHEY, CDR2 SVGAGI. The CDR3 DNA reads TGTGCCACTCGGCCGCCCCGGCCCCAGAACACTGAAGCTTTCTTT. Protein: CATRPPRPQNTEAFF.